This T cell receptor (beta chain) was identified during a study of cytomegalovirus exposure and HLA in healthy donors. Study-wide context: As an earlier analysis found, 150 million to 200 million T cells yielded over 95 million unique TCR beta sequences. Study-wide results and limits: Sequencing had likely introduced a cluster of highly shared sequence variants as an artifact. Reportedly, diagnosis of cytomegalovirus status by the classifier showed high specificity and sensitivity.

As to this clone: The antigen remains undetermined.

PCR employed 60 Vbeta and 13 Jbeta primers. Here immunoSEQ multiplex PCR was the method, and the copy in TCRdb shows in-frame clones only, minus some. In the table there are fewer than 150,000 clones, roughly three quarters of which are singletons. The source material was PBMCs. The TCR was taken from a woman aged 45-65 years in good health and CMV-seronegative.

CDR3 in DNA: TGTGCCAGCAGCCCCCCGGGGGGGGAGACCCAGTACTTC. This translates into CASSPPGGETQYF. The chain uses TRBV11-2 and TRBJ2-5; TRBD2 matches at 8 bases. CDR1 is SGHAT and CDR2 is FQNNGV in the germline V gene. V was clipped by 5 bases and J by 5 bases; unmatched bases: 4. The CDR3 has 13 amino acids.